Shown below are 32 T cell receptor beta chains from a single sample sequenced in a study of T cells after yellow fever vaccination. Each CDR3 protein gets one entry after TCRdb re-called the 5' RACE reads with MiXCR. The data show 300,000 to 400,000 distinct CDR3 sequences, around 4.1% seen once. Sequencing used PBMCs, obtained 5 days after the yellow fever booster vaccination. These receptor sequences come from a man aged 18 to 29 who received the YFV17D yellow fever vaccine.

This clonotype was seen many times. The CDR3 sequence: CSVGRDLDNEQFF. Here the CDR3 DNA reads TGCAGCGTTGGGAGGGATCTGGACAATGAGCAGTTCTTC. The chain employs TRBV29-1 and TRBJ2-1; possibly TRBD2 for D (6 bases). CDR1 and CDR2 (germline): SQVTM, ANQGSEA. Trimming pared 4 bases from V and 5 bases from J, leaving 12 bases between. This CDR3 comprises 13 residues.

This clonotype was seen only a few times. The chain uses TRBV5-4 and TRBJ1-2, with 9 bases matching TRBD1. This CDR3 comprises 14 residues. J was trimmed by 1 base and V by 5 bases; bases with no gene match: 3. The germline V gene encodes CDR1 SGHNT and CDR2 YYREEE (reference sequence). CDR3 protein: CASRLTGGNYGYTF. In DNA form, the CDR3 reads TGTGCCAGCAGGTTGACAGGGGGTAACTATGGCTACACCTTC.

The chain uses TRBV20-1 and TRBJ1-2; D remains ambiguous. This CDR3 is built from 12 residues. Germline V gives CDR1 DFQATT, CDR2 SNEGSKA (reference sequence). The CDR3 loop reads CLPPGENHGYTF. The CDR3 DNA reads as TGCCTCCCACCCGGGGAGAACCATGGCTACACCTTC.

The chain is built from TRBV4-1 and TRBJ1-1, with 8 nucleotides matching TRBD1. This CDR3 comprises 16 residues. The V segment lost 1 base and the J segment 0 bases; nucleotides outside the gene matches: 4. Germline loops: CDR1 MGHRA, CDR2 YSYEKL. The CDR3 coding sequence is TGCGCCAGCAGCCAAGTCGGACAGGGAATGAACACTGAAGCTTTCTTT. This sequence encodes CASSQVGQGMNTEAFF.

This clonotype was counted between two and nine times. The rearrangement joins TRBV7-2 to TRBJ1-4; weak D call: TRBD1 (6 bases). There are 15 residues in the CDR3. The germline V gene has CDR1 SGHTA and CDR2 FQGNSA. The V end was cut by 2 bases, the J end by 1 base, with 8 bases between. This CDR3 reads CASSLSRGTNEKLFF. CDR3 bases: TGTGCCAGCAGCTTATCCAGGGGAACTAATGAAAAACTGTTTTTT.

This clonotype was recorded only once. This sequence joins TRBV6-6 and TRBJ1-2; 7 nucleotides match TRBD1. Trimming at V came to 6 bases and at J to 3 bases, leaving 16 bases not matched to a gene. Per germline, CDR1 MNHNY and CDR2 SVGAGI (reference sequence). The CDR3 sequence is 17 residues long. The CDR3 loop is CASSLHPPGQKHYGYTF. CDR3 nucleotides: TGTGCCAGCAGCCTACACCCCCCGGGACAGAAGCACTATGGCTACACCTTC.

The sample holds many counts of this clonotype. The chain links TRBV20-1 to TRBJ2-4; maybe TRBD1 (6 bases). In germline, CDR1 is DFQATT, CDR2 SNEGSKA (reference sequence). Deletions cut 0 bases from V and 0 bases from J, with 12 bases between. CDR3 size: 16 residues. The CDR3 coding sequence is TGCAGTGCTAGAGATTTGGGGGCCCTAGCCAAAAACATTCAGTACTTC. Protein sequence: CSARDLGALAKNIQYF.

The chain carries TRBV20-1 and TRBJ2-5, with 9 nucleotides matching TRBD2. This CDR3 region has 15 residues. Germline CDR1 and CDR2: DFQATT and SNEGSKA (reference sequence). J was trimmed by 4 bases and V by 0 bases; bases with no gene match: 6. CDR3 amino acids: CSARDSRGGSETQYF. The DNA of the CDR3 is TGCAGTGCTAGAGACTCGCGGGGGGGCTCAGAGACCCAGTACTTC.

V usage is TRBV4-3 and J usage is TRBJ2-1; 13 nucleotides agree with TRBD2. Trimming cost V 2 bases and J 4 bases; bases outside gene matches: 2. CDR1 and CDR2 (germline): LGHNA, YSLEER. There are 16 residues in the CDR3. CDR3 sequence (DNA): TGCGCCAGCAGCCAACGACTAGCGGGGGGTTACAATGAGCAGTTCTTC. Its translation is CASSQRLAGGYNEQFF.

This clonotype has a count of ten or more. V usage is TRBV9 and J usage is TRBJ2-7, with D unresolved. From germline, CDR1 is SGDLS and CDR2 YYNGEE. The V and J ends lost 3 bases and 4 bases respectively, with 8 bases between them. This CDR3 region has 12 residues. In DNA, the CDR3 is TGTGCCAGCAGCGGCTTGGGTTACGAGCAGTACTTC. This codes for CASSGLGYEQYF. The whole variable domain, filled in from reference TRBV9 and TRBJ2-7, reads DSGVTQTPKHLITATGQRVTLRCSPRSGDLSVYWYQQSLDQGLQFLIQYYNGEERAKGNILERFSAQQFPDLHSELNLSSLELGDSALYFCASSGLGYEQYFGPGTRLTVT.

This clonotype was recorded a few times. The chain links TRBV6-2 or TRBV6-3 to TRBJ2-5; a weak D match, TRBD2 (5 bases). The V gene lost 6 bases and the J gene lost 5 bases, with 16 bases spanning the gap. Germline V lookup: CDR1 MNHEY, CDR2 SVGEGT. The CDR3 spans 14 residues. CDR3 residues: CASSYGGGWETQYF. The DNA of the CDR3 is TGTGCCAGCAGCTATGGCGGAGGCTGGGAGACCCAGTACTTC.

This clonotype was recorded at least ten times. The genes are TRBV7-2 and TRBJ2-7, with D uncertain. The germline CDR1 and CDR2 sequences are SGHTA and FQGNSA. Trimming took 7 bases from V and 0 from J, leaving 13 bases between them. The CDR3 runs to 14 residues. CDR3: CASTRNSYSYEQYF. In nucleotides, the CDR3 is TGTGCCAGCACCAGGAACTCCTACTCCTACGAGCAGTACTTC.

This clonotype was counted a few times. The chain links TRBV12-3 or TRBV12-4 to TRBJ1-3; D is perhaps TRBD1 (5 bases). The V gene lost 3 bases and the J gene lost 2 bases, with 11 bases spanning the gap. The CDR3 totals 15 residues. This CDR3 reads CASSFEAGPGNTIYF. CDR3 bases: TGTGCCAGCAGTTTTGAGGCAGGGCCTGGAAACACCATATATTTT.

This clonotype has more than one count but fewer than ten. The chain uses TRBV5-1 and TRBJ2-6, with D possibly being TRBD1 or TRBD2 (5 bases each). This CDR3 region has 15 residues. Germline CDR1 SGHRS, CDR2 YFSETQ. V lost 2 bases to trimming and J lost 4 bases, with 10 bases between them. The CDR3 reads CASSFEGPGANVLTF. The CDR3 DNA reads TGCGCCAGCAGCTTCGAGGGACCCGGGGCCAACGTCCTGACTTTC.

This clonotype was observed many times. This chain uses TRBV9 with TRBJ2-3; D gene unclear. Per the germline V gene, CDR1 is SGDLS and CDR2 is YYNGEE. The CDR3 covers 13 residues. Trimming took 0 bases from V and 8 from J, leaving 10 bases between them. The CDR3 here is CASSVGGPVTQYF. The CDR3 DNA follows: TGTGCCAGCAGCGTAGGTGGTCCAGTTACGCAGTATTTT. Filled out from reference TRBV9 and TRBJ2-3, the complete variable domain reads DSGVTQTPKHLITATGQRVTLRCSPRSGDLSVYWYQQSLDQGLQFLIQYYNGEERAKGNILERFSAQQFPDLHSELNLSSLELGDSALYFCASSVGGPVTQYFGPGTRLTVL.

This clonotype has only a few counts. The rearrangement uses TRBV6-2 or TRBV6-3 and TRBJ2-1, with a tentative D call TRBD2 (5 bases). This CDR3 is 15 amino acids long. Germline V CDR1 and CDR2: MNHEY, SVGEGT. The ends were cut back, 1 base at V and 2 bases at J, with 9 bases in the middle. The CDR3 region has the DNA TGTGCCAGCAGTTACTTTCGGGGAACCTACAATGAGCAGTTCTTC. Amino acid sequence: CASSYFRGTYNEQFF.

This clonotype occurred many times. This chain connects TRBV7-9 to TRBJ2-7, with D possibly being TRBD1 or TRBD2 (5 bases each). CDR1 is SEHNR and CDR2 is FQNEAQ in the germline V gene (reference sequence). V was clipped by 5 bases and J by 0 bases, with 17 bases between them. This CDR3 has 16 residues. CDR3 protein: CASSRGATQSSYEQYV. CDR3 coding DNA: TGTGCCAGCAGCCGAGGGGCTACCCAGAGCTCCTACGAGCAGTACGTC.

The gene calls are TRBV3-1 and TRBJ2-5; either TRBD1 or TRBD2 may fit D (8 bases each). The CDR3 is 19 amino acids. V was trimmed by 1 base and J by 0 bases, leaving 21 bases between them. Germline V CDR1 and CDR2: LGHDT, YNNKEL (reference sequence). The CDR3 DNA is TGTGCCAGCAGCCAAGCTCTCGGGGGGGACAGGCTATACCAAGAGACCCAGTACTTC. Translating it yields CASSQALGGDRLYQETQYF.

The genes are TRBV12-3 or TRBV12-4 and TRBJ1-5; D gene ambiguous. The CDR3 loop spans 13 amino acids. The V gene lost 5 bases and the J gene lost 11 bases, with 16 bases spanning the gap. CDR3 coding DNA: TGTGCCAGCAGTCCAAACCCGGGCATGACCCAGCATTTT. It encodes CASSPNPGMTQHF.

The table lists this clonotype with a few counts. J is TRBJ1-5 and V is TRBV4-1, with D perhaps matching TRBD1 (6 bases). There are 13 residues in the CDR3. Trimming pared 3 bases from V and 5 bases from J, leaving 8 bases between. Germline values: CDR1 MGHRA, CDR2 YSYEKL. The CDR3, as DNA: TGCGCCAGCAGCCACCCAGGGGATCAGCCCCAGCATTTT. Protein sequence: CASSHPGDQPQHF.

This sequence joins TRBV7-9 and TRBJ1-2; D ambiguous. Germline V gene data show CDR1 as SEHNR and CDR2 as FQNEAQ (reference sequence). The CDR3 length is 16 residues. The V end lost 2 bases, the J end lost 5 bases, and 18 bases lay between the germline ends. The CDR3 coding sequence is TGTGCCAGCAGCTTACCGCAGATCCCGCCAAGTTATGGCTACACCTTC. It translates to CASSLPQIPPSYGYTF.

The V gene is TRBV7-2, the J gene TRBJ1-1, with D perhaps TRBD1 (5 bases). The CDR3 sequence is 15 residues long. The V gene lost 4 bases and the J gene lost 1 base, with 13 bases spanning the gap. Germline CDR1 reads SGHTA; CDR2 reads FQGNSA. The CDR3 coding sequence is TGTGCCAGCAGCTCCTTCGAGGGGTGGAACACTGAAGCTTTCTTT. Translated, it gives CASSSFEGWNTEAFF.

This clonotype occurred a few times. The rearrangement uses TRBV2 and TRBJ2-2; the D is unclear. This CDR3 is 12 amino acids long. V lost 7 bases and J lost 7, with 10 bases in between. CDR1 and CDR2 from the germline V gene are SNHLY and FYNNEI. DNA for the CDR3: TGTGCCAGCATCAGGCCGGGCGGGGAGCTGTTTTTT. Its translation: CASIRPGGELFF.

V is TRBV28 and J is TRBJ2-5; tentatively, D is TRBD2 (7 bases). The length of the CDR3 is 14 residues. Germline V gene data show CDR1 as MDHEN and CDR2 as SYDVKM. Trimming cost V 5 bases and J 4 bases, with 14 bases left between them. In DNA form, the CDR3 reads TGTGCCAGCAGTGGGGGGGCGGTGGCAGAGACCCAGTACTTC. Residues: CASSGGAVAETQYF.

This clonotype occurred many times. The CDR3 sequence is CASSGLGLWSYNSPLHF. The CDR3 bases are TGTGCCAGCAGTGGGTTGGGCCTGTGGTCCTATAATTCACCCCTCCACTTT. The chain uses TRBV6-5 and TRBJ1-6; D is unresolved. Germline V CDR1 and CDR2: MNHEY, SVGAGI. CDR3 length: 17 amino acids. V lost 5 bases, J lost 1 base, and 15 bases lay in between.

This clonotype came up a few times. The rearrangement links TRBV20-1 to TRBJ1-6, with D unresolved. Germline V gene lookup returns CDR1 DFQATT and CDR2 SNEGSKA (reference sequence). Trimming pared 3 bases from V and 5 bases from J, leaving 8 bases between. CDR3 length: 13 amino acids. The CDR3 bases are TGCAGTGCTAGCATACACCATAATTCACCCCTCCACTTT. This sequence encodes CSASIHHNSPLHF.

This clonotype showed up many times. The chain has TRBV20-1 and TRBJ2-1; 8 nucleotides agree with TRBD2. With V trimmed by 5 bases and J by 5 bases, 8 bases remained unmatched. Germline CDR1 DFQATT, CDR2 SNEGSKA (reference sequence). The CDR3 sequence is 14 residues long. Here the CDR3 reads CSASPGGLDNEQFF. CDR3 nucleotides: TGCAGTGCTTCCCCGGGGGGGCTAGACAATGAGCAGTTCTTC.

The V gene is TRBV20-1, the J gene TRBJ1-3; D possibly corresponds to TRBD1 (5 bases). The V gene's germline CDR1 is DFQATT and CDR2 SNEGSKA (reference sequence). The CDR3 sequence is 11 residues long. V dropped 4 bases and J dropped 6 bases, with 7 bases sitting between them. The CDR3 DNA follows: TGCAGTGCTACGGGGGAAAACACCATATATTTT. This sequence encodes CSATGENTIYF.

This sequence joins TRBV12-3 or TRBV12-4 and TRBJ1-5, with D possibly matching TRBD1 (5 bases). There are 17 residues in the CDR3. V lost 3 bases and J 1 base, leaving 16 bases between the germline ends. The DNA of the CDR3 is TGTGCCAGCAGTTTCAGCGCAGGGAGGGGCAGCAATCAGCCCCAGCATTTT. This translates into CASSFSAGRGSNQPQHF.

This clonotype has only a few counts. This chain links TRBV12-3 or TRBV12-4 with TRBJ1-2, with D maybe TRBD1 (5 bases). Trimming left V 5 bases short and J 7 bases short, with 17 bases between. This CDR3 comprises 14 residues. CDR3 residues: CASSRMGELRGYTF. The CDR3 bases are TGTGCCAGCAGTAGAATGGGGGAGTTGCGTGGCTACACCTTC.

The rearrangement links TRBV7-2 to TRBJ2-3; D unresolved. Trimming left V 3 bases short and J 0 bases short, with 7 bases between. From germline, CDR1 is SGHTA and CDR2 FQGNSA. This CDR3 has 14 residues. CDR3 nucleotides: TGTGCCAGCAGCTTCAGCCGAAGCACAGATACGCAGTATTTT. Protein: CASSFSRSTDTQYF.

This clonotype was counted a few times. The chain carries TRBV20-1 and TRBJ1-6; D uncertain. The CDR3 length is 13 residues. Germline V gene data show CDR1 as DFQATT and CDR2 as SNEGSKA (reference sequence). The V gene lost 5 bases and the J gene lost 4 bases, with 9 bases spanning the gap. The CDR3 nucleotides read TGCAGTGCTTACGGACTGTATAATTCACCCCTCCACTTT. Protein: CSAYGLYNSPLHF.